The clone carrying this TCR beta chain was detected only a few times. What it binds is not known. The source of the sample is a study of response to subunit inactivated influenza vaccine. Germline assignment: CDR1 KGHSH and CDR2 LQKENI. The CDR3 extends over 15 amino acids. V trimming: 3 bases; J trimming: 4 bases; junction bases outside the gene matches: 5. TCRdb called the RT-PCR reads again in MiXCR, with one record for every CDR3 protein. The sample holds approximately 530,000 distinct CDR3 sequences, 10% to 15% seen once. Study-level findings and limits: Few additional T cells are recruited per seasonal influenza vaccination, authors suggested.

The sequence was obtained from a man in his fifties or sixties who received an inactivated influenza vaccine. The chain has TRBV18 and TRBJ2-3; 9 bases agree with TRBD1. Sequencing used PBMCs from blood, obtained roughly 46 days after vaccination. CDR3 sequence: CASSPNRGRPDTQYF. CDR3 DNA sequence: TGTGCCAGCTCACCCAACAGGGGGCGCCCAGATACGCAGTATTTT.